This T cell receptor (beta chain) was recovered during a study of response to subunit inactivated influenza vaccine. The study's findings and limits: Seasonal influenza vaccination, on each occasion, was suggested by the authors to recruit few new T cells.

From the RT-PCR reads, TCRdb called clonotypes with MiXCR, one entry per CDR3 protein. The table shows 550,000 to 800,000 distinct CDR3 sequences, with around 14% occurring only once. CDR3 size: 14 residues. Losses at the gene ends were 3 bases for V and 6 bases for J; bases not matched to a gene: 2. At least ten counts were recorded for this clonotype. The antigen remains undetermined. The sequences come from PBMCs from blood, collected 14 to 15 days before vaccination. The gene calls are TRBV12-3 or TRBV12-4 and TRBJ1-4; 9 nucleotides line up with TRBD1. The source of this sequence is a man aged 50 or older who received an inactivated influenza vaccine. The CDR3 reads CASSFGTGYEKLFF. The CDR3 nucleotides read TGTGCCAGCAGTTTTGGGACAGGGTATGAAAAACTGTTTTTT.